The source of this TCR beta chain is a study of blood T cell repertoires in COVID-19. Study summary: Researchers got acute and convalescent COVID-19 samples from the United States, Italy and Spain. T cells, B-cell-depleted T cells, or PBMCs provided the cDNA or gDNA that served as material.

Per germline, CDR1 SEHNR and CDR2 FQNEAQ (reference sequence). Deletions cut 1 base from V and 1 base from J, with 7 bases between. The CDR3 has 15 amino acids. Measured with immunoSEQ multiplex PCR; TCRdb has only the in-frame clones, and not every one. The sample consists of some 210,000 clones, roughly 94% of them appearing once. The receptor comes from a man aged 30-40 years with acute or convalescent COVID-19. The sample taken for sequencing was peripheral blood. V usage is TRBV7-9 and J usage is TRBJ2-2; D remains ambiguous. The CDR3 loop reads CASSLGSVNTGELFF. As DNA, the CDR3 is TGTGCCAGCAGCTTAGGGTCGGTGAACACCGGGGAGCTGTTTTTT.